This is a list of T cell receptor beta chains from one sample in a study of T cell repertoires in cytomegalovirus infection. TCRdb independently ran MiXCR on the reads; one entry per CDR3 protein. The table has about 47,000 distinct CDR3 sequences, around 21% seen once. No antigens are known for them. Sequences were derived from CD8+ T cells from cultured PBMCs, sampled from culture after CMV antigen stimulation. The receptors were gathered from a human donor in good health (CMV status not recorded). Some clones in this sample may be carry-over from other donors' samples. Both conserved end residues are part of each CDR3. The listing skips clone size in some rows; elsewhere it reads once, few, many or a size class.

clone_size | j_call | v_call | cdr3_aa
few | TRBJ2-3 | TRBV7-2 | CASSWPGLEEADTQYF
few | TRBJ2-7 | TRBV12-3/TRBV12-4 | CASRSGSGYEQYF
many | TRBJ2-7 | TRBV7-8 | CASSLVSQGTGLTGQYF
few | TRBJ2-3 | TRBV11-3 | CASSPLLEYTDTQYF
few | TRBJ1-2 | TRBV2 | CASSEAQRDTLDGYTF
. | TRBJ2-7 | TRBV5-5 | CASSLVGVPSYEQYF
once | TRBJ2-7 | TRBV27 | CASMGVEQYF
many | TRBJ1-2 | TRBV7-9 | CASSPGGFNYGYTF
many | TRBJ1-5 | TRBV7-9 | CASSPRGGGTQPQHF
many | TRBJ2-1 | TRBV7-9 | CASSPGTSGRLYNEQFF
. | TRBJ2-3 | TRBV20-1 | CSARGSLGTDTQYF
. | TRBJ1-1 | TRBV6-6 | CASSYGQGTEAFF
few | TRBJ2-3 | TRBV20-1 | CSARDNYISTDTQYF
. | TRBJ2-5 | TRBV28 | CASSLWGSETQYF
few | TRBJ1-1 | TRBV11-2 | CASSLDRREKGRMNTEAFF
many | TRBJ2-7 | TRBV7-2 | CASSSIWDTYYEQYF